This TCR beta chain derives from a study of control samples from healthy donors and cancer patients. CDR1 KGHDR and CDR2 SFDVKD come from the germline V gene. The CDR3 runs to 14 residues. J lost 5 bases, V lost 6 bases, and 5 bases had no gene match. Profiling relied on immunoSEQ multiplex PCR, and the TCRdb table lists in-frame clones only, not all of them. Of fewer than 90,000 clones detected, around 90% appear once; the ten largest clones hold under 2%. The specimen sequenced was PBMCs. This chain joins TRBV24-1 and TRBJ2-3, with TRBD1 matching over 9 bases. This sequence originates from a woman aged 60-75 years with head and neck cancer. The CDR3 bases are TGTGCCACCAGTCGGGGACAGGGAGTAGATACGCAGTATTTT. Translation: CATSRGQGVDTQYF.